A selection of T cell receptor beta chains follows, all from one sample in a study of breast tumors, draining lymph nodes, adjacent tissues. A single record per CDR3 protein comes from TCRdb applying MiXCR to the multiplex PCR reads. The sample carries 150,000 to 250,000 distinct CDR3 sequences, roughly 29% recorded once. Sample: axillary lymph node tissue. The receptors come from a female donor with breast cancer. Some clones in this sample may be carry-over from other donors' samples. CDR3s include the opening cysteine and the closing phenylalanine or tryptophan. The order of the fields is CDR3 length, J gene, V gene, CDR3 protein.

14	TRBJ1-2	TRBV20-1	CSARGQGVHYGYTF
13	TRBJ1-6	TRBV6-6	CASKGPGNSPLHF
15	TRBJ2-3	TRBV27	CASSLALAGVNTQYF
16	TRBJ2-5	TRBV5-6	CASSSITRTGRETQYF
13	TRBJ2-5	TRBV30	CAWSTGHQETQYF
13	TRBJ2-7	TRBV5-1	CASSRQGTSPGYF
18	TRBJ2-2	TRBV30	CAWSVSRLTSGRPRELFF
13	TRBJ1-5	TRBV19	CARPGVGNQPQHF
13	TRBJ2-7	TRBV30	CAWGDHSSYEQYF
12	TRBJ1-6	TRBV20-1	CSARRSNSPLHF
14	TRBJ2-1	TRBV20-1	CSARPPGSYNEQFF
13	TRBJ2-7	TRBV19	CASSTRTGTEQYF
15	TRBJ1-4	TRBV18	CASSPSGRRNEKLFF
12	TRBJ1-3	TRBV29-1	CSVGTTGNTIYF
19	TRBJ2-5	TRBV11-3	CASSLEGNNWADFQETQYF
14	TRBJ1-2	TRBV5-1	CASSSEGANYGYTF
16	TRBJ2-2	TRBV24-1	CATSDSPGTGQGELFF
15	TRBJ1-1	TRBV11-2	CASSLDLQGNTEAFF
15	TRBJ1-2	TRBV5-1	CASSGQGNAAAGYTF
15	TRBJ2-5	TRBV5-1	CASSLGINWGETQYF
13	TRBJ1-5	TRBV12-3/TRBV12-4	CASSFMVGQPQHF
15	TRBJ2-1	TRBV4-1	CASSPSNPVQYEQFF
19	TRBJ2-1	TRBV7-9	CASSLHPGTSGGTYNEQFF
13	TRBJ2-7	TRBV27	CASSYRDLGEQYF
13	TRBJ2-7	TRBV10-3	CAISRDWAIEQYF
15	TRBJ2-1	TRBV7-3	CASSASGGAYNEQFF
13	TRBJ2-7	TRBV20-1	CSARSGSSYEQYF
13	TRBJ1-4	TRBV12-3/TRBV12-4	CASRSTQAEKLFF
16	TRBJ2-3	TRBV5-8	CASSLLGLAGSDTQYF
14	TRBJ1-1	TRBV20-1	CSASRGQGGVEAFF
15	TRBJ1-4	TRBV20-1	CSVKPDRGDDEKLFF
15	TRBJ2-7	TRBV13	CASSAGEGHGYEQYF
15	TRBJ2-7	TRBV6-6	CASNYSGGPAYEQYF
17	TRBJ2-2	TRBV6-5	CASRVSPGAGNTGELFF
17	TRBJ1-6	TRBV6-2/TRBV6-3	CASSFVFIRTANPPLHF
14	TRBJ2-7	TRBV6-5	CASRRGIRSYEQYF
10	TRBJ2-1	TRBV29-1	CSVEGVQGFF
14	TRBJ2-3	TRBV20-1	CSALRQGLPDTQYF
15	TRBJ1-6	TRBV20-1	CSVLQGAVYNSPLHF
12	TRBJ1-2	TRBV19	CASSGDESGYTF